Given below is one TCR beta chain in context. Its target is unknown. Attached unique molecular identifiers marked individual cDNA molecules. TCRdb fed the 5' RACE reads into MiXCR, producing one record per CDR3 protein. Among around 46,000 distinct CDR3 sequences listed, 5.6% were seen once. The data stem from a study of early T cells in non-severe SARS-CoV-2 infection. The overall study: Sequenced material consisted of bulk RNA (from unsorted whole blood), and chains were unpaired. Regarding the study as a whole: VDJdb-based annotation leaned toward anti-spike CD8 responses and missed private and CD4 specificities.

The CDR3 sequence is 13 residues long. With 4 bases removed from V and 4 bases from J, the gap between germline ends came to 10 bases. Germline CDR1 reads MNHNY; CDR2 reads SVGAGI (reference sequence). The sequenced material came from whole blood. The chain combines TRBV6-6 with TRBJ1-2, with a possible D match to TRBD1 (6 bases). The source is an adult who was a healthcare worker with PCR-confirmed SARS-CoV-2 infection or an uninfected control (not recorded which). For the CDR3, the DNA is TGTGCCAGCAGTTCAGGACAGTCCTATGGCTACACCTTC. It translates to CASSSGQSYGYTF.